The present entry profiles one T cell receptor beta chain with its context. What it binds is unknown. The data were taken from a study of siplizumab effects on memory and regulatory T cells. Roughly 100,000 TCR templates underwent assay in every sample. TCRdb's table, derived via immunoSEQ multiplex PCR, lists solely in-frame clones and lacks some. The sample yields approximately 100,000 clones, around 93% seen once. Germline CDR1 reads MNHNY; CDR2 reads SVGAGI (reference sequence). The CDR3 sequence is 14 residues long. Trimming took 6 bases from V and 2 from J, leaving 13 bases between them. Study-level results: Among mappable alloreactive CD4+ clones, the Treg-derived fraction averaged around 69% with siplizumab versus more than 25% in controls. Naive T cells seemed more diverse than memory cells and seemed major alloresponse contributors. Just a small share of alloreactive clones was traced back to unstimulated subsets.

The TCR was taken from a human donor in good health. J is TRBJ1-1 and V is TRBV6-6, with D possibly TRBD1 on 5 matching bases. The sequenced sample was non-Treg CD4+ T cells sorted from blood. The CDR3: CASSFRQLNTEAFF. Here the CDR3 DNA reads TGTGCCAGCAGCTTTCGACAGCTCAACACTGAAGCTTTCTTT.